The sequence of this TCR beta chain was determined in a study of blood T cells in healthy people across ages (dated by TCRdb to between 2015 and 2017). About the full investigation: In model experiments, template switching captured roughly one uniquely barcoded TCR beta cDNA molecule for every two T cells. To avoid experimental bias, donors of different ages were randomly spread across the sequencing lanes. For two donors (one aged 18 to 30 and one aged 80 or older), the study analyzed two additional independent replicas of 1 million unique cDNA reads from the same blood draw. The study measured age-related changes in TCR beta repertoire diversity using deep sequencing normalized with unique cDNA molecular identifiers. The donors were split into four age groups: young (average 16 years), middle-aged (39), aged (approximately 60) and long-lived (82).

Systemically healthy Caucasian individuals from Russia, 39 in total and aged about 6 to 90 years, were included as donors. Approximately 10 milliliters of peripheral blood were collected from each donor into EDTA-treated Vacutainer tubes. Ficoll-Paque density-gradient centrifugation was used to isolate PBMCs, with at least 6.5 million per sample. Total RNA was extracted from PBMCs with Trizol reagent, with at least 5 micrograms obtained per sample. For every donor, an aliquot of PBMCs went through flow cytometry to measure the percentages of naive CD45RAhigh/CD27high T cells. There are a few counts of this clonotype. No antigen is known for it. The input lacks base qualities; no much larger clone sits a single base away. The library was obtained by 5' RACE. The data were produced on an Illumina HiSeq 2500. The second PCR ran for roughly 7 to 12 cycles and used a J-beta primer mix along with a sample-barcoded 5' primer. A template-switch 5' adaptor carrying 12 random nucleotides introduced a unique molecular identifier onto each TCR beta cDNA molecule. At least 3 million CDR3-containing paired-end reads were obtained from each sample. All of the RNA was converted into first-strand cDNA using the Mint cDNA synthesis kit, with a TRBC-specific oligonucleotide serving as the primer. After uracil-DNA glycosylase treatment, a first 18-cycle PCR used universal primers M1SS and BC2_uni_R on all cDNA. The study's processing was this. For normalization, 1 million high-quality reads, each with a distinct molecular identifier, were randomly selected from each sample. Instead of being binned into consensus sequences, reads that shared molecular identifiers were thrown out. MiTCR, with a Q25 quality threshold and the strictest error-elimination algorithm, was used for CDR3 identification, clonotype clustering and error correction. A nonparametric unseen species model with Euler transformation was used to estimate a lower bound on total TCR beta diversity. The raw public reads went through TCRdb reprocessing: fastp at Q25, MiXCR clone calling, in-frame beta chains kept. CDR3 protein sequences are deduplicated, and each keeps its most common genes and DNA. The V and J calls were not made by the authors but by TCRdb's processing. The sample table shows 1.5 million to 2 million distinct CDR3 sequences, and about 31% are seen once. Around 11% of the sample is in the top ten clones.

The germline V gene supplies CDR1 LGHNA and CDR2 YNFKEQ. Taken from cysteine to phenylalanine, the CDR3 has 14 residues. The CDR3 DNA has 42 bases and is translated from base 1. V sheds 1 base and J sheds 4 bases, leaving 7 bases between their ends. Broader findings and caveats from the paper: Estimates of total diversity from one million sequenced T cells were regarded as lower bounds and underestimates. The long-lived group showed more naive CD4+ T cells, fewer expanded clones and increased TCR diversity than the aged group, suggesting age selection. Donor CMV infection status was unknown, potentially confounding age-related changes in expanded clonotypes. There was a strong correlation between observed TCR beta diversity and the percentage of naive T cells measured by flow cytometry. Observed TCR beta diversity per million T cells fell roughly linearly with age, and a significant reduction was already apparent by age roughly 40. Since profiling was done on bulk unsorted PBMCs, naive and antigen-experienced compartments could not be conclusively compared.

The receptor was derived from a woman in her twenties or thirties in good health. Recombination joined TRBV4-2 with TRBJ1-4; the D gene is unclear. The sample was blood. The nucleotide sequence is given as TGTGCCAGCAGCCAAGGGGATAGTAATGAAAAACTGTTTTTT. This yields the protein CASSQGDSNEKLFF.